This record looks at one T cell receptor beta chain sequence and its context. The data belong to a study of blood T cell repertoires in COVID-19. Sequencing used immunoSEQ multiplex PCR; TCRdb keeps in-frame clones, though not all of them. Among about 160,000 clones listed, more than 85% were seen once. Germline-derived CDR1 and CDR2 are SGDLS and YYNGEE. V shed 3 bases, J shed 0 bases, and the junction held 5 bases outside the gene matches. This CDR3 is built from 16 residues. During active infection, Seattle patients enrolled and were then monitored through disease. Sequencing input: peripheral blood. The chain couples TRBV9 to TRBJ2-2, with 7 bases aligning to TRBD1. The origin of this receptor is a woman aged 60-75 years with COVID-19, enrolled during active disease. CDR3 sequence reads: CASSASRGTNTGELFF. The CDR3 region has the DNA TGTGCCAGCAGCGCCTCCAGGGGGACGAACACCGGGGAGCTGTTTTTT.